A selection of T cell receptor beta chains follows, all from one sample in a study of CD8+CD57+ T cells in acquired aplastic anemia. MiXCR, run by TCRdb on the reads, gives a single entry per CDR3 protein. The table has roughly 150,000 distinct CDR3 sequences, about 48% seen once. Specimen: sorted CD4+, CD8+, or CD8+CD57+ T cells (not recorded which) from PBMCs. All receptors derive from a human donor in good health. CDR3s include the opening cysteine and the closing phenylalanine or tryptophan. The D gene is left open where the match is weak. Clone sizes are given selectively: once, few, many, or a class where the clone is expanded.

size	V	J	D	DNA	CDR3
.	TRBV28	TRBJ2-1	.	TGTGCCAGCAGTCCTCGGGGGCCCTGGCACCAGTTCTTC	CASSPRGPWHQFF
many	TRBV20-1	TRBJ1-4	TRBD1	TGCAGTGCTTTCGCGGGACAGGGGGCGCGGGGGAATGAAAAACTGTTTTTT	CSAFAGQGARGNEKLFF
many	TRBV11-2	TRBJ2-3	.	TGTGCCAGCAGCTTGACGTGGGGGCGTGGGGACACAGATACGCAGTATTTT	CASSLTWGRGDTDTQYF
many	TRBV19	TRBJ2-4	.	TGTGCCAGTAGCCAACTAGAACTAGCCAAAAACATTCAGTACTTC	CASSQLELAKNIQYF
.	TRBV20-1	TRBJ2-3	TRBD2	TGCAGTGGGAAAGATGCGGGGGAACCCACAGATACGCAGTATTTT	CSGKDAGEPTDTQYF
.	TRBV5-4	TRBJ1-2	.	TGTGCCAGCAGCTCGGCCGGGGGGCCCTTGTCTAACTATGGTTACACCTTC	CASSSAGGPLSNYGYTF
few	TRBV15	TRBJ2-7	TRBD1	TGTGCCACCAGCAGCACAGGGGCGTCCGTAGGCGAGCAGTACTTC	CATSSTGASVGEQYF
many	TRBV7-2	TRBJ2-3	.	TGTGCCAGCAGCCAGGCGTTGGATACGCAGTATTTT	CASSQALDTQYF
many	TRBV7-3	TRBJ2-3	TRBD2	TGTGCCAGCAGCTTATTTCCCGGGACTAGTTCAAAAGATACGCAGTATTTT	CASSLFPGTSSKDTQYF
few	TRBV29-1	TRBJ1-2	.	TGCAGCGTTGAAGATAGAGGCAGGGTGAATGGCTACACCTTC	CSVEDRGRVNGYTF
many	TRBV7-3	TRBJ2-2	.	TGTGCCAGCAGCTTAAGGCAGAGAAACACCGGGGAGCTGTTTTTT	CASSLRQRNTGELFF
.	TRBV6-1	TRBJ1-1	TRBD1	TGTGCCAGCGGGGGGCAGGGGGCCGGGAACACTGAAGCTTTCTTT	CASGGQGAGNTEAFF
many	TRBV7-2	TRBJ2-1	TRBD1	TGTGCCAGCAGCTTAGGGGGACAGAGAGAGACCTACAATGAGCAGTTCTTC	CASSLGGQRETYNEQFF
many	TRBV19	TRBJ1-1	.	TGTGCCAGCAGCAGGAACACTGAAGCTTTCTTT	CASSRNTEAFF
.	TRBV27	TRBJ1-1	.	TGTGCCAGCAGTTACGACCGGGACGGGGGGCGATTAGACACTGAAGCTTTCTTT	CASSYDRDGGRLDTEAFF
.	TRBV10-2	TRBJ1-6	.	TGCGCCAGCAGTGGGACCTACAGGGAATCCAATTCACCCCTCCACTTT	CASSGTYRESNSPLHF
many	TRBV19	TRBJ2-7	.	TGTGCCAGTAGTATAGACAGGAATGGGGAGCAGTACTTC	CASSIDRNGEQYF
many	TRBV3-1	TRBJ1-6	.	TGTGCCAGCAGCCAAGCTCTCGGGTCACCCCTCCACTTT	CASSQALGSPLHF
once	TRBV5-1	TRBJ2-2	.	TGCGCCAGCAGCCAAGAACCTACAGGGTACACCGGGGAGCTGTTTTTT	CASSQEPTGYTGELFF
few	TRBV10-3	TRBJ1-5	.	TGTGCCATCAGTGCCCGAGTGAACAATCAGCCCCAGCATTTT	CAISARVNNQPQHF
many	TRBV19	TRBJ2-7	.	TGTGCCAGTAGTATAGTGGGAGGGGGCGGCTACGAGCAGTACTTC	CASSIVGGGGYEQYF
.	TRBV7-8	TRBJ1-1	.	TGTGCCAGCAGCTTCGGCGTGGGTGGCACTGAAGCTTTCTTT	CASSFGVGGTEAFF
.	TRBV2	TRBJ1-2	TRBD1	TGTGCCGGCAAACTTCAGGGGACAGGAGGAAGTGGCTACACCTTC	CAGKLQGTGGSGYTF
many	TRBV6-1	TRBJ1-5	.	TGTGCCAGCAGCGAGGGGTCACGGGGCAATCAGCCCCAGCATTTT	CASSEGSRGNQPQHF
many	TRBV19	TRBJ2-1	.	TGTGCCAGTAGTATAGATCTCGTTACGGGGGAGCAGTTCTTC	CASSIDLVTGEQFF